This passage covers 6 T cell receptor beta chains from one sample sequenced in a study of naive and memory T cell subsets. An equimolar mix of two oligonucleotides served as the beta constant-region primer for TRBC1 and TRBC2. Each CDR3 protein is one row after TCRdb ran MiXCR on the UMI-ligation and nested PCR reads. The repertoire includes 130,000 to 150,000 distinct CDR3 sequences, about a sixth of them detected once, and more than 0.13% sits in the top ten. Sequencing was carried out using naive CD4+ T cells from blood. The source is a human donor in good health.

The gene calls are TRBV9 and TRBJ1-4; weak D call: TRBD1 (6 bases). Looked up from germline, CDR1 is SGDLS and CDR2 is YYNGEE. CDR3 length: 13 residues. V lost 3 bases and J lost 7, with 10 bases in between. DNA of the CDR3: TGTGCCAGCAGCGCAGGGGAGCTTGAAAAACTGTTTTTT. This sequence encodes CASSAGELEKLFF.

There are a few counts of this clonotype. Written as DNA, the CDR3 is TGTGCCAGCAGTTTATATACGGGTGGATCACCCCTCCACTTT. This gives the protein CASSLYTGGSPLHF. This sequence joins TRBV27 and TRBJ1-6; D call uncertain. The germline V gene encodes CDR1 MNHEY and CDR2 SMNVEV (reference sequence). This CDR3 has 14 residues. Deletions cut 1 base from V and 10 bases from J, with 11 bases between.

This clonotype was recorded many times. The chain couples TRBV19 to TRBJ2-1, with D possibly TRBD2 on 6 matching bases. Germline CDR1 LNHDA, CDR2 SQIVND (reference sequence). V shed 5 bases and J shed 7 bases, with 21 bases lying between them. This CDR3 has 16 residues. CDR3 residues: CASSSQSSGTRNEQFF. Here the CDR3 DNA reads TGTGCCAGTAGTTCCCAGAGTAGCGGCACGAGAAATGAGCAGTTCTTC.

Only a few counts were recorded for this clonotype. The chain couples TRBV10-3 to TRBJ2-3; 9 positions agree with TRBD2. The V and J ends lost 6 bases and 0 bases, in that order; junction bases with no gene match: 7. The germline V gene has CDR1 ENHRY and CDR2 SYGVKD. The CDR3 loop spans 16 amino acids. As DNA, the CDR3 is TGTGCCATCAGGACTAGCGGCGCCCCTAGCACAGATACGCAGTATTTT. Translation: CAIRTSGAPSTDTQYF.

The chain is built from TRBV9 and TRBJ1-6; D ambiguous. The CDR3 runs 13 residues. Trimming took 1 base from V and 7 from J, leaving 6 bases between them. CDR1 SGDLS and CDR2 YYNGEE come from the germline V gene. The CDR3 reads CASSVSVNSPLHF. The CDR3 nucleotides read TGTGCCAGCAGCGTATCTGTAAATTCACCCCTCCACTTT. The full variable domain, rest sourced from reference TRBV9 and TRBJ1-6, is DSGVTQTPKHLITATGQRVTLRCSPRSGDLSVYWYQQSLDQGLQFLIQYYNGEERAKGNILERFSAQQFPDLHSELNLSSLELGDSALYFCASSVSVNSPLHFGNGTRLTVT.

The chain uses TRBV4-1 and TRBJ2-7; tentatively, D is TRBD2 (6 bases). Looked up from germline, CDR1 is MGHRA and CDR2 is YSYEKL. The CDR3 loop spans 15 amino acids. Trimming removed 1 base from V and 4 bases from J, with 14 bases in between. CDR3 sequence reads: CASSQVGRRKYEQYF. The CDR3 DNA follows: TGCGCCAGCAGCCAAGTCGGGAGAAGGAAATACGAGCAGTACTTC.